The source of this TCR beta chain is a study of post-analysis software for immune sequencing data. Study as a whole: There were relapsing-remitting, secondary progressive and progressive-relapsing multiple sclerosis among the disease courses included. Study observations and caveats: Strong co-clustering by F measure was evident for samples that had been prepared in the same batch. With TRBV5-6, TRBV5-1 and TRBV20-1 included, five TRBV segments were more frequent in patients than in controls. Patients with multiple sclerosis recorded significantly lower normalized Chao1 diversity than controls, the study found.

Comment on this clonotype: Its specificity is not known. A read error may produce the germline difference seen at one junction end.

The CDR3 sequence is 13 residues long. Germline V gives CDR1 SGHRS, CDR2 YFSETQ. Unique molecular identifiers had been added to the TCR beta cDNA libraries. TCRdb independently ran MiXCR on the PCR reads; one entry per CDR3 protein. Of more than 450,000 distinct CDR3 sequences detected, less than 40% appear once; the ten largest clones hold around 5.9%. Sequences were obtained from blood. The origin of this receptor is a girl aged 2 to 17 with multiple sclerosis. V usage is TRBV5-1 and J usage is TRBJ2-7, with D perhaps matching TRBD2 (5 bases). CDR3 coding DNA: TGCGCCAGCAGCTTGGGACTACTCTACGAGCGGTACTTC. It specifies CASSLGLLYERYF.